This T cell receptor (beta chain) came from a study of radiotherapy plus CTLA-4 blockade in lung cancer. Looked up from germline, CDR1 is ENHRY and CDR2 is SYGVKD. Trimming took 3 bases from V and 4 from J, leaving 12 bases between them. The CDR3 is 15 residues long. Method: immunoSEQ multiplex PCR; TCRdb's copy keeps in-frame clones and lacks some. The sample holds around 59,000 clones, over 65% seen once. The sequence was collected from a human donor with non-small cell lung cancer who had a partial response to radiotherapy plus ipilimumab. The starting material was peripheral blood, obtained from a patient treated with radiotherapy plus ipilimumab. This rearrangement joins TRBV10-3 to TRBJ1-4; D might be TRBD1 (6 bases). CDR3: CAISEGGEDNEKLFF. For the CDR3, the DNA is TGTGCCATCAGTGAAGGGGGGGAAGATAATGAAAAACTGTTTTTT.